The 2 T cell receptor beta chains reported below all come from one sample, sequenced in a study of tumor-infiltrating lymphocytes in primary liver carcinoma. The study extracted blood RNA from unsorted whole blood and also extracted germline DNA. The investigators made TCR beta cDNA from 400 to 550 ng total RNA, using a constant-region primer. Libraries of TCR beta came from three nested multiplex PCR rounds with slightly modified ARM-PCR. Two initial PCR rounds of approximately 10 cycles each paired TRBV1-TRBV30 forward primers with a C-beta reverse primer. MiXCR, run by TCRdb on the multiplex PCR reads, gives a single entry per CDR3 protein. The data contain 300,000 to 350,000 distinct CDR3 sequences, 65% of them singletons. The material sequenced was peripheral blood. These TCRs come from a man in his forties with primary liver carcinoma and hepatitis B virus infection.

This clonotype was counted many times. CDR3 DNA: TGCGCCAGCAGCTTGGCCGGCAGGGGGAACCGCCAAGAGACCCAGTACTTC. Translation gives CASSLAGRGNRQETQYF. The rearrangement uses TRBV5-1 and TRBJ2-5, with 7 bases aligning to TRBD1. Germline CDR1 and CDR2: SGHRS and YFSETQ. The CDR3 covers 17 residues. V gave up 0 bases and J gave up 1 base; unmatched junction bases: 9.

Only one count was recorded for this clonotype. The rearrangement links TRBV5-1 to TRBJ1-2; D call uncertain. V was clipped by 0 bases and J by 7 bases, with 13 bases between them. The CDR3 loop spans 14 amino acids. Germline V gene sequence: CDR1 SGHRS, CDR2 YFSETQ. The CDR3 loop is CASSLAPGACGYTF. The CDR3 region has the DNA TGCGCCAGCAGCTTGGCCCCGGGAGCCTGTGGCTACACCTTC.